The entry below gives a single T cell receptor (beta chain) sequence along with its context. Its antigen is as yet unknown. These data come from a study of shared clonotypes between healthy human individuals. General study points: In a few donors, approximately 5% of naive CD4 clonotypes appeared in common. Naive subsets tended to show greater estimated richness than memory subsets. Sampling was confined to blood; repertoires within tissues likely differ.

Replicate sorted-subset PCRs were loaded with around 200 ng DNA, about 28,000 T cell genomes. Some clones are missing from TCRdb's copy, which holds only in-frame ones; the method was immunoSEQ multiplex PCR. The repertoire holds fewer than 2.5 million clones, with more than 85% as singletons. Germline values: CDR1 SGHDT, CDR2 YYEEEE. Trimming left V 2 bases short and J 5 bases short, with 10 bases between. The CDR3 contains 13 residues. The V and J genes are TRBV5-6 and TRBJ2-5, with D unresolved. The sample taken for sequencing was naive CD4+ T cells from PBMCs. Described subset: CD45RA+ positively selected. This receptor was taken from a man aged 18 to 30 in good health. Some clones in this sample may be carry-over from other donors' samples. CDR3 protein: CASSFPLRETQYF. The DNA for the CDR3 is TGTGCCAGCAGCTTCCCTCTCCGGGAGACCCAGTACTTC. The full variable domain, completed using reference TRBV5-6 and TRBJ2-5, is DAGVTQSPTHLIKTRGQQVTLRCSPKSGHDTVSWYQQALGQGPQFIFQYYEEEERQRGNFPDRFSGHQFPNYSSELNVNALLLGDSALYLCASSFPLRETQYFGPGTRLLVL.